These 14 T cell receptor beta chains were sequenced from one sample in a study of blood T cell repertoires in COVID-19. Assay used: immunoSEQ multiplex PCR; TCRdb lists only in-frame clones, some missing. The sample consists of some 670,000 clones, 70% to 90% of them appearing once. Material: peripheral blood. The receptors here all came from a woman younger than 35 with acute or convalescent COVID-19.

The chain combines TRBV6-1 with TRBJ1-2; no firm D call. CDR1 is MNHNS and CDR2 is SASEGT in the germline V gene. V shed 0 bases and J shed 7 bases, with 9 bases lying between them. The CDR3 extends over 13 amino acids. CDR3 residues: CASSEAQKIGYTF. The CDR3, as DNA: TGTGCCAGCAGTGAAGCGCAGAAGATTGGCTACACCTTC.

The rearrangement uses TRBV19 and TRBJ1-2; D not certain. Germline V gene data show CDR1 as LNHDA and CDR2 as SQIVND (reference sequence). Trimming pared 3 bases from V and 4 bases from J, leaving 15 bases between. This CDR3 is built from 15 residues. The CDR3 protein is CASSMWGAGSYGYTF. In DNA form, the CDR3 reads TGTGCCAGTAGTATGTGGGGAGCTGGGAGCTATGGCTACACCTTC.

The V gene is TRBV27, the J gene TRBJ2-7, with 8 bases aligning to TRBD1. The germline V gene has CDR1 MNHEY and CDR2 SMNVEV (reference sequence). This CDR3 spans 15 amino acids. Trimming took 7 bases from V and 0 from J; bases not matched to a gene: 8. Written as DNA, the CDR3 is TGTGCCAGCACCTCGACAGGGGTGGGCTCCTACGAGCAGTACTTC. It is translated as CASTSTGVGSYEQYF.

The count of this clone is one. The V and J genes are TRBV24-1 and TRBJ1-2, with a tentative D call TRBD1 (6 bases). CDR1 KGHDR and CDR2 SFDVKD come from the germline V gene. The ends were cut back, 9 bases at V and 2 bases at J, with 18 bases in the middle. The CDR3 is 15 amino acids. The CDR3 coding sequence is TGTGCCACCGCGGGGGGGGCCGGTTTAAACTATGGCTACACCTTC. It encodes CATAGGAGLNYGYTF.

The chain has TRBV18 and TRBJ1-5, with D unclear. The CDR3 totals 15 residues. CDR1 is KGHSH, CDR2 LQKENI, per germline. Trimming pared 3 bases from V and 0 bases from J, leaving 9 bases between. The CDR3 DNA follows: TGTGCCAGCTCACCCGGGTATAGTAGCAATCAGCCCCAGCATTTT. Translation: CASSPGYSSNQPQHF.

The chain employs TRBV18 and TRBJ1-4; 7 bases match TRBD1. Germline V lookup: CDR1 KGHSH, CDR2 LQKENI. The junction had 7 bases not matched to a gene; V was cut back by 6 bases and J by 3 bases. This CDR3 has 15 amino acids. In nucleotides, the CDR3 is TGTGCCAGCTCGGCCAGACAGGGCCCTAATGAAAAACTGTTTTTT. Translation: CASSARQGPNEKLFF.

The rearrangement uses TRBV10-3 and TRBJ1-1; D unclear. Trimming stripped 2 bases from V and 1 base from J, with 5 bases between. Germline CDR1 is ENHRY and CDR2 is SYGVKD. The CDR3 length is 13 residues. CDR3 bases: TGTGCCATCAGTGAGACACAGAACACTGAAGCTTTCTTT. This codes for CAISETQNTEAFF.

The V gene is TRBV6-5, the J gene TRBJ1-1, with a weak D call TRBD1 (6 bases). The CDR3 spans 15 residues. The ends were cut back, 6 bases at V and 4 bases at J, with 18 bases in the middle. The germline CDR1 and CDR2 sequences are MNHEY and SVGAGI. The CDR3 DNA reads TGTGCCAGCAGGCAAATCTTCAGGGGTGGCACTGAAGCTTTCTTT. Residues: CASRQIFRGGTEAFF.

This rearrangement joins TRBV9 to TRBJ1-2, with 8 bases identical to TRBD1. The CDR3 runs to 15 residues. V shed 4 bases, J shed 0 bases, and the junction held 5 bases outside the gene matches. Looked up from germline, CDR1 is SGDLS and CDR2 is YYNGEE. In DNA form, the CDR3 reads TGTGCCAGCAGCCTAAGGACAGGGACTAACTATGGCTACACCTTC. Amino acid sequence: CASSLRTGTNYGYTF.

The CDR3 here is CASSSDREYGYTF. The CDR3 DNA reads TGTGCCAGCAGCTCCGACAGGGAATATGGCTACACCTTC. The chain joins TRBV13 to TRBJ1-2; 7 bases match TRBD1. This CDR3 has 13 residues. Unmatched junction bases numbered 4, after V lost 4 bases and J lost 5 bases. CDR1 PRHDT and CDR2 FYEKMQ come from the germline V gene (reference sequence).

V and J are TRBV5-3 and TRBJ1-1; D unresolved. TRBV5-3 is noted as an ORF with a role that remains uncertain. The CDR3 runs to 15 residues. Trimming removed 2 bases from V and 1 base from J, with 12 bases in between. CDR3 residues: CARSLSCHSNTEAFF. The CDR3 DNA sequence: TGTGCCAGAAGCTTATCGTGCCACTCGAACACTGAAGCTTTCTTT.

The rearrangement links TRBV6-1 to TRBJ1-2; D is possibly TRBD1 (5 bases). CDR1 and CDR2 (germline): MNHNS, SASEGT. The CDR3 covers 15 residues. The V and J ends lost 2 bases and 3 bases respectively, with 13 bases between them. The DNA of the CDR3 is TGTGCCAGCAGTGAACATTGGGGGGATGACTATGGCTACACCTTC. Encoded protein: CASSEHWGDDYGYTF.

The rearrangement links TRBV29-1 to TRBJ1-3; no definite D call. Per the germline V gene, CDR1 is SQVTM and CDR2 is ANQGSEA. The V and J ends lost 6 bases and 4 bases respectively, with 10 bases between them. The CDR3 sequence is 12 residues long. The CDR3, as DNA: TGCAGCGTCCAATACACGGGAAACACCATATATTTT. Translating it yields CSVQYTGNTIYF.

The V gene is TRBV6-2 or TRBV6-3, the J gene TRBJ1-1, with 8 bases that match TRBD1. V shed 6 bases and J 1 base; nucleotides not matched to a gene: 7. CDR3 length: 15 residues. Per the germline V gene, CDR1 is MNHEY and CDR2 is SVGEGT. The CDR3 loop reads CASSPTGTGNTEAFF. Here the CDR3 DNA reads TGTGCCAGCAGCCCGACCGGGACAGGGAACACTGAAGCTTTCTTT.